The T cell receptor beta chain under discussion was sequenced for a study of blood T cell repertoires in COVID-19. On the study more broadly: The cDNA or gDNA used as material had been derived from T cells, B-cell-depleted T cells, or PBMCs.

Here immunoSEQ multiplex PCR was the method, and the copy in TCRdb shows in-frame clones only, minus some. The table includes 300,000 to 350,000 clones, about 85% detected once. The V and J ends lost 4 bases and 3 bases respectively, with 10 bases between them. Germline V gene sequence: CDR1 LNHDA, CDR2 SQIVND (reference sequence). The CDR3 spans 14 residues. The rearrangement joins TRBV19 to TRBJ1-5; tentatively, D is TRBD1 (6 bases). The specimen sequenced was peripheral blood. This TCR derives from a man aged 18 to 30 with active or convalescent COVID-19. CDR3 region: CASSKAGDNQPQHF. The DNA for the CDR3 is TGTGCCAGTAGTAAGGCAGGGGACAATCAGCCCCAGCATTTT.